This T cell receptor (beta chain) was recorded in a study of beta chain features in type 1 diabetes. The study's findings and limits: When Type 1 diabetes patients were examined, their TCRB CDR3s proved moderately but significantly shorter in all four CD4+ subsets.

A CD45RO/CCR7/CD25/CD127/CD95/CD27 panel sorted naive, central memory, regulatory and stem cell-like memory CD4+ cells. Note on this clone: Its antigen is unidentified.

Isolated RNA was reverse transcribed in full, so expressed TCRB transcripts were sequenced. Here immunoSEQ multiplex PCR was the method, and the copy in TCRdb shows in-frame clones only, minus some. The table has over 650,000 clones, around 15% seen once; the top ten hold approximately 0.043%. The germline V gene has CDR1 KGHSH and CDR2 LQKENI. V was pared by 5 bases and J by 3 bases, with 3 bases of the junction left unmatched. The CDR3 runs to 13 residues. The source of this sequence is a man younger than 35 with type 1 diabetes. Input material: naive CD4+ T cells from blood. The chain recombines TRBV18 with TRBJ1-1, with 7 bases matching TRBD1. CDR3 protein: CASSTQGDTEAFF. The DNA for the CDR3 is TGTGCCAGCTCAACCCAGGGGGACACTGAAGCTTTCTTT.